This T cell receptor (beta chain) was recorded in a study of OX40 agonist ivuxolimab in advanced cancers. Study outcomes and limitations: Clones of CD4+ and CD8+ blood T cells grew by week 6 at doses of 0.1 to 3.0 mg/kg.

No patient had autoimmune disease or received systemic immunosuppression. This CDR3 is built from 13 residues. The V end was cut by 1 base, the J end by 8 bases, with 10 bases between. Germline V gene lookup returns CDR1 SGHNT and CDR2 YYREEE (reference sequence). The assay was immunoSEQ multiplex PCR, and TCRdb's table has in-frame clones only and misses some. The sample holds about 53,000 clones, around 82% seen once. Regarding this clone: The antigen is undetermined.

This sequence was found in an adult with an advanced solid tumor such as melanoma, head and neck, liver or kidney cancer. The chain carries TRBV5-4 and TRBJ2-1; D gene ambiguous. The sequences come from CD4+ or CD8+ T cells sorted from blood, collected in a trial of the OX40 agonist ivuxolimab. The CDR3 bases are TGTGCCAGCAGCTTGCCTAAAGTCGATGAGCAGTTCTTC. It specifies CASSLPKVDEQFF.